The 5 T cell receptor beta chains given below trace back to one sample, sequenced in a study of shared clonotypes between healthy human individuals. The table came from immunoSEQ multiplex PCR; TCRdb's copy has only in-frame clones and leaves some out. The repertoire holds about 610,000 clones, with around 96% as singletons. Only CD45RO-negative cells positively selected for CCR7 counted as naive CD8 cells, so terminally differentiated effector memory CD45RA+ cells were excluded. The sequencing sample was made of naive CD8+ T cells sorted from blood. The receptors come from a woman younger than 45 in good health.

The V and J genes are TRBV28 and TRBJ2-3; D remains ambiguous. The germline V gene has CDR1 MDHEN and CDR2 SYDVKM. Between the trimmed V and J ends, which lost 4 bases and 5 bases, there was a span of 10 bases. This CDR3 comprises 13 residues. The CDR3 DNA reads as TGTGCCAGCAGTTACCCGCCCGAAGATACGCAGTATTTT. Its protein is CASSYPPEDTQYF.

The genes are TRBV11-2 and TRBJ2-7; TRBD2 agrees at 9 bases. J lost 3 bases, V lost 5 bases, and 5 bases had no gene match. The germline V gene has CDR1 SGHAT and CDR2 FQNNGV. The CDR3 extends over 14 amino acids. In DNA form, the CDR3 reads TGTGCCAGCAGCGGGACTAGCTGGGACTACGAGCAGTACTTC. It yields the protein CASSGTSWDYEQYF.

V usage is TRBV19 and J usage is TRBJ2-7, with D perhaps matching TRBD2 (6 bases). The CDR3 covers 15 residues. Germline values: CDR1 LNHDA, CDR2 SQIVND (reference sequence). Trimming removed 7 bases from V and 5 bases from J, with 21 bases in between. The CDR3 DNA is TGTGCCAGTACCCCAAGAGGAGGGATCGGAGACGAGCAGTACTTC. Encoded protein: CASTPRGGIGDEQYF.

J is TRBJ2-7 and V is TRBV5-6; 9 nucleotides align to TRBD1. The CDR3 spans 14 residues. The V gene's germline CDR1 is SGHDT and CDR2 YYEEEE. The junction had 9 bases not matched to a gene; V was cut back by 6 bases and J by 5 bases. The CDR3 here is CASMYGTGLHEQYF. CDR3 sequence (DNA): TGTGCCAGCATGTATGGGACAGGGCTCCACGAGCAGTACTTC.

The chain combines TRBV10-3 with TRBJ2-1, with TRBD1 identical over 7 bases. The V gene end was trimmed by 6 bases and the J gene end by 3 bases; junction bases not matched to a gene: 2. The germline CDR1 and CDR2 sequences are ENHRY and SYGVKD. CDR3 length: 13 residues. The CDR3 is CAISGDSYNEQFF. The DNA for the CDR3 is TGTGCCATCAGCGGGGACAGCTACAATGAGCAGTTCTTC.